Listed here are 21 T cell receptor beta chains from one sample, sequenced in a study of blood T cell repertoires in COVID-19. Clones were read by immunoSEQ multiplex PCR, and TCRdb kept only the in-frame ones, dropping some. The table lists roughly 79,000 clones, over 80% of them singletons. Sequencing input: peripheral blood. The receptor source for this set is a woman between 50 and 59 years old with acute or convalescent COVID-19.

The rearrangement uses TRBV9 and TRBJ2-3, with TRBD1 identical over 7 bases. J gave up 2 bases and V 2 bases, and 8 bases lay outside the gene matches. Germline CDR1 is SGDLS and CDR2 is YYNGEE. The CDR3 extends over 16 amino acids. CDR3 sequence (DNA): TGTGCCAGCAGCGTCTCGGACAGGTTCCTCACAGATACGCAGTATTTT. Translation gives CASSVSDRFLTDTQYF.

The rearrangement uses TRBV10-3 and TRBJ2-1, with D possibly TRBD2 on 5 matching bases. Trimming removed 2 bases from V and 5 bases from J, with 10 bases in between. Germline V gene sequence: CDR1 ENHRY, CDR2 SYGVKD. This CDR3 is 14 amino acids long. CDR3 loop: CAISEGPGNNEQFF. The CDR3 DNA follows: TGTGCCATCAGTGAGGGACCGGGAAACAATGAGCAGTTCTTC.

V gene TRBV6-2 or TRBV6-3 combines with J gene TRBJ1-2; TRBD1 matches at 7 bases. This CDR3 region has 16 residues. The germline CDR1 and CDR2 sequences are MNHEY and SVGEGT. The V segment lost 2 bases and the J segment 7 bases; nucleotides outside the gene matches: 13. CDR3: CASSYIRQGGSSGYTF. The CDR3 DNA follows: TGTGCCAGCAGTTACATCCGACAGGGAGGATCGAGTGGCTACACCTTC.

The chain carries TRBV28 and TRBJ2-5, with D tentatively TRBD1 (6 bases). The germline V and J ends were trimmed by 4 bases and 5 bases, with 17 bases remaining between them. This CDR3 has 15 amino acids. Germline CDR1 MDHEN, CDR2 SYDVKM. The CDR3 DNA sequence: TGTGCCAGCAGTTCCCCGCGGCAGGGGTTGGAGACCCAGTACTTC. Translation: CASSSPRQGLETQYF.

This clone has just one count. This chain uses TRBV6-1 with TRBJ2-2, with unresolved D. The germline V gene encodes CDR1 MNHNS and CDR2 SASEGT. The V and J ends lost 2 bases and 6 bases respectively, with 7 bases between them. The CDR3 consists of 13 residues. The CDR3 sequence is CASSERQAGELFF. DNA of the CDR3: TGTGCCAGCAGTGAACGGCAGGCCGGGGAGCTGTTTTTT.

The CDR3 reads CASGPNPPGQTSGNTIYF. Here the CDR3 DNA reads TGTGCTAGTGGCCCTAATCCGCCGGGACAGACCTCTGGAAACACCATATATTTT. The chain carries TRBV12-5 and TRBJ1-3; 7 bases line up with TRBD1. Trimming at V came to 6 bases and at J to 0 bases, leaving 14 bases not matched to a gene. Looked up from germline, CDR1 is LGHNT and CDR2 is FRNRAP. The CDR3 is 18 amino acids.

The J gene is TRBJ2-7, the V gene TRBV6-5; D not certain. Germline assignment: CDR1 MNHEY and CDR2 SVGAGI. Trimming shortened V by 7 bases and J by 0 bases, and 16 bases separated the two germline ends. This CDR3 contains 15 residues. Here the CDR3 reads CASTDFGSGSYEQYF. The CDR3 DNA is TGTGCCAGCACCGACTTTGGGTCCGGCTCCTACGAGCAGTACTTC.

The V and J genes are TRBV5-1 and TRBJ2-1, with a weak D call TRBD2 (5 bases). Germline loops: CDR1 SGHRS, CDR2 YFSETQ. The CDR3 is 15 amino acids. Trimming removed 0 bases at V and 3 bases at J, with 10 bases between. CDR3 bases: TGCGCCAGCAGCTTGGTGTCAGACTACTACAATGAGCAGTTCTTC. Translation gives CASSLVSDYYNEQFF.

V and J are TRBV28 and TRBJ1-1; D gene uncertain. V lost 7 bases to trimming and J lost 4 bases, with 19 bases between them. Germline CDR1 reads MDHEN; CDR2 reads SYDVKM. The CDR3 runs to 15 residues. The CDR3 loop reads CASTPAEGSGTEAFF. DNA for the CDR3: TGTGCCAGCACCCCAGCGGAAGGATCGGGCACTGAAGCTTTCTTT.

This rearrangement joins TRBV5-1 to TRBJ1-2; D uncertain. Trimming left V 7 bases short and J 4 bases short, with 17 bases between. Germline CDR1 SGHRS, CDR2 YFSETQ. This CDR3 contains 14 residues. CDR3 amino acids: CASSEATGTYGYTF. The CDR3 nucleotides are TGCGCCAGCTCAGAAGCGACCGGAACCTATGGCTACACCTTC.

The CDR3 nucleotides read TGTGCCAGCAGTCGACTAGAGGTTCGTGAGACCCAGTACTTC. This sequence encodes CASSRLEVRETQYF. V is TRBV6-2 or TRBV6-3 and J is TRBJ2-5; D might be TRBD2 (6 bases). The CDR3 totals 14 residues. V shed 5 bases and J shed 5 bases, with 15 bases lying between them. Germline CDR1 is MNHEY and CDR2 is SVGEGT.

The chain has TRBV7-8 and TRBJ2-7; TRBD2 matches at 8 bases. CDR3 length equals 13 residues. Trimming at V came to 5 bases and at J to 5 bases, leaving 5 bases not matched to a gene. The germline CDR1 and CDR2 sequences are SGHVS and FQNEAQ. The CDR3 nucleotides read TGTGCCAGCAGCCCCGGGGGGGGGAACGAGCAGTACTTC. Encoded protein: CASSPGGGNEQYF.

This clone was observed once. The chain carries TRBV6-1 and TRBJ2-3; no definite D call. Germline values: CDR1 MNHNS, CDR2 SASEGT. There are 12 residues in the CDR3. Trimming cost V 2 bases and J 7 bases, with 7 bases left between them. CDR3 sequence: CASSELAHTQYF. DNA of the CDR3: TGTGCCAGCAGTGAACTGGCTCATACGCAGTATTTT.

The chain is built from TRBV10-3 and TRBJ1-1, with a possible D match to TRBD1 (6 bases). The V and J ends lost 6 bases and 8 bases respectively, with 13 bases between them. The CDR3 totals 12 residues. Germline V lookup: CDR1 ENHRY, CDR2 SYGVKD. The CDR3 here is CAIRRGGREAFF. The CDR3 DNA follows: TGTGCCATCAGGAGGGGGGGCAGGGAAGCTTTCTTT.

The chain employs TRBV28 and TRBJ2-5; 8 positions agree with TRBD1. The CDR3 extends over 18 amino acids. Germline V gene lookup returns CDR1 MDHEN and CDR2 SYDVKM. After removal of 5 bases from V and 5 bases from J, the junction contained 19 bases not matched to a gene. CDR3 loop: CASSRESRTGWARETQYF. In DNA form, the CDR3 reads TGTGCCAGCAGTCGAGAATCCCGGACAGGGTGGGCCAGGGAGACCCAGTACTTC. Full variable domain (outside the CDR3, taken from reference TRBV28 and TRBJ2-5): DVKVTQSSRYLVKRTGEKVFLECVQDMDHENMFWYRQDPGLGLRLIYFSYDVKMKEKGDIPEGYSVSREKKERFSLILESASTNQTSMYLCASSRESRTGWARETQYFGPGTRLLVL.

By its share, this clone is medium-sized. This rearrangement joins TRBV2 to TRBJ2-2, with D possibly matching TRBD2 (6 bases). This CDR3 is built from 15 residues. V lost 3 bases, J lost 6 bases, and 14 bases lay in between. Germline CDR1 SNHLY, CDR2 FYNNEI. CDR3 protein: CASSDMRLAPGELFF. Written as DNA, the CDR3 is TGTGCCAGCAGTGATATGCGTCTAGCGCCCGGGGAGCTGTTTTTT.

The chain joins TRBV18 to TRBJ1-2, with 10 bases matching TRBD1. The CDR3 totals 13 residues. V trimming: 5 bases; J trimming: 6 bases; junction bases outside the gene matches: 3. Germline V gene sequence: CDR1 KGHSH, CDR2 LQKENI. The CDR3 protein is CASSRDRGDGYTF. Here the CDR3 DNA reads TGTGCCAGCTCAAGGGACAGGGGAGATGGCTACACCTTC.

The chain employs TRBV18 and TRBJ1-2; no clear D. Trimming cost V 3 bases and J 5 bases, with 10 bases left between them. The CDR3 loop spans 13 amino acids. CDR1 and CDR2 from the germline V gene are KGHSH and LQKENI. In nucleotides, the CDR3 is TGTGCCAGCTCACCTTCTACGGGTTATGGCTACACCTTC. Translation gives CASSPSTGYGYTF.

The V gene is TRBV6-5, the J gene TRBJ2-3; 12 bases agree with TRBD2. The CDR3 has 15 amino acids. V was pared by 5 bases and J by 6 bases, with 6 bases of the junction left unmatched. Germline-derived CDR1 and CDR2 are MNHEY and SVGAGI. The CDR3 sequence: CASSRLAGALDTQYF. The CDR3 region has the DNA TGTGCCAGCAGTCGACTAGCGGGGGCCTTGGATACGCAGTATTTT.

The chain links TRBV5-6 to TRBJ1-1; 7 bases line up with TRBD1. V dropped 3 bases and J dropped 3; count of bases not matched to a gene: 2. The germline V gene has CDR1 SGHDT and CDR2 YYEEEE. CDR3 length: 13 amino acids. The CDR3 nucleotides are TGTGCCAGCAGCTCCACAGGGGACACTGAAGCTTTCTTT. This translates into CASSSTGDTEAFF.

The chain joins TRBV3-1 (or the pseudogene TRBV3-2) to TRBJ2-5; weak D call: TRBD1 (7 bases). The CDR3 spans 18 residues. Trimming left V 0 bases short and J 2 bases short, with 19 bases between. CDR1 LGHDT and CDR2 YNNKEL come from the germline V gene (reference sequence). CDR3 region: CASSQDMQGGPVQETQYF. For the CDR3, the DNA is TGTGCCAGCAGCCAAGATATGCAGGGGGGACCAGTACAAGAGACCCAGTACTTC.